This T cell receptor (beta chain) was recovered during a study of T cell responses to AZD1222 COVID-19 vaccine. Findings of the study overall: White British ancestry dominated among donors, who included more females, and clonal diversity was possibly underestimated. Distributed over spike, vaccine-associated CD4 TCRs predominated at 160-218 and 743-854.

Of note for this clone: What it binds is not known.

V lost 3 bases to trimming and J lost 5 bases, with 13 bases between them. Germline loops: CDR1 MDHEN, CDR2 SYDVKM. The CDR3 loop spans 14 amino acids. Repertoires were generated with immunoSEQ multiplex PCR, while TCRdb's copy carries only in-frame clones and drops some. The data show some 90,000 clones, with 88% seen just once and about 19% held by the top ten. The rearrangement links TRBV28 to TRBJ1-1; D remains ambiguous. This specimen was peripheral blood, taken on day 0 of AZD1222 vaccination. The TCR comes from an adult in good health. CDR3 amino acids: CASSFQPAGTEAFF. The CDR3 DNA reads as TGTGCCAGCAGTTTTCAGCCTGCGGGAACTGAAGCTTTCTTT. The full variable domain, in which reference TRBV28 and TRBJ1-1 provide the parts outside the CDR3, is DVKVTQSSRYLVKRTGEKVFLECVQDMDHENMFWYRQDPGLGLRLIYFSYDVKMKEKGDIPEGYSVSREKKERFSLILESASTNQTSMYLCASSFQPAGTEAFFGQGTRLTVV.